A selection of T cell receptor beta chains follows, all from one sample in a study of beta chain features in type 1 diabetes. TCRdb's table, derived via immunoSEQ multiplex PCR, lists solely in-frame clones and lacks some. The data hold about 13,000 clones, with about half observed a single time. Specimen: stem cell memory CD4+ T cells from blood. The receptors originated from a man aged 18-30 years in good health. CDR3s include the opening cysteine and the closing phenylalanine or tryptophan. Fields, in order: J gene, V gene, CDR3 protein.

J: TRBJ1-5
V: TRBV2
CDR3: CASSTPRGRDQPQHF

J: TRBJ2-4
V: TRBV7-2
CDR3: CASSLVGLASTKNIQYF

J: TRBJ1-4
V: TRBV18
CDR3: CASSPGQNEKLFF

J: TRBJ1-2
V: TRBV4-3
CDR3: CASSQSGTQNYGYTF

J: TRBJ1-3
V: TRBV7-9
CDR3: CASSTTTSSGNTIYF

J: TRBJ2-7
V: TRBV18
CDR3: CASSPRDRGVEQYF

J: TRBJ2-2
V: TRBV19
CDR3: CASSINEGTNTGELFF

J: TRBJ2-3
V: TRBV28
CDR3: CASNSGGPHSTDTQYF

J: TRBJ2-3
V: TRBV7-2
CDR3: CASSSNLGSDTQYF

J: TRBJ1-3
V: TRBV21-1
CDR3: CASSKKRPAAGGNTIYF